A single sample is the source of the 32 T cell receptor beta chains below, sequenced in a study of spatial heterogeneity in lung cancer. As to time point: blood at routine non-recurrence follow-up after resection. Sequencing of whole RNA from tumor, nontumor lung or frozen PBMC involved no sorting. TCRdb re-analysed the 5' RACE reads in MiXCR, keeping a single row per CDR3 protein. Found here are about 120,000 distinct CDR3 sequences, more than 10% of them singletons; the top ten hold over 15%. Sequencing was performed on PBMCs, taken at follow-up. The receptors come from a male donor with early-stage non-small cell lung cancer.

This clonotype was detected only a few times. CDR3 nucleotide sequence: TGTGCCAGCAGCCATGACAGAATGAATCAGCCCCAGCATTTT. Translating gives CASSHDRMNQPQHF. The rearrangement joins TRBV7-9 to TRBJ1-5; D perhaps matches TRBD1 (5 bases). Germline loops: CDR1 SEHNR, CDR2 FQNEAQ (reference sequence). Trimming pared 5 bases from V and 4 bases from J, leaving 12 bases between. This CDR3 has 14 amino acids.

The rearrangement uses TRBV28 and TRBJ2-7; TRBD1 or TRBD2 may be the D gene (6 bases each). V lost 8 bases to trimming and J lost 3 bases, with 14 bases between them. The length of the CDR3 is 13 residues. Germline V gives CDR1 MDHEN, CDR2 SYDVKM. The CDR3 loop reads CASEPGAVYEQYF. CDR3 DNA sequence: TGTGCCAGCGAACCGGGGGCCGTCTACGAGCAGTACTTC. Looking up the rest from reference TRBV28 and TRBJ2-7 gives the full variable domain: DVKVTQSSRYLVKRTGEKVFLECVQDMDHENMFWYRQDPGLGLRLIYFSYDVKMKEKGDIPEGYSVSREKKERFSLILESASTNQTSMYLCASEPGAVYEQYFGPGTRLTVT.

This clonotype was counted between two and nine times. The V and J genes are TRBV7-2 and TRBJ2-3, with 9 bases that match TRBD1. Germline lookup yields CDR1 SGHTA and CDR2 FQGNSA. The CDR3 runs 14 residues. Trimming cost V 6 bases and J 6 bases; bases outside gene matches: 7. The CDR3 region has the DNA TGTGCCAGCAGGCCCAACAGGGGGCTCGATACGCAGTATTTT. Its translation: CASRPNRGLDTQYF.

In its sample, this clonotype was seen many times. The genes are TRBV4-2 and TRBJ2-3; 9 nucleotides agree with TRBD2. After removal of 0 bases from V and 0 bases from J, the junction contained 4 bases not matched to a gene. Germline CDR1 is LGHNA and CDR2 is YNFKEQ. The CDR3 spans 17 residues. The DNA for the CDR3 is TGTGCCAGCAGCCAAGAGCTAGCGGGGACTAGCACAGATACGCAGTATTTT. The encoded protein is CASSQELAGTSTDTQYF.

In its sample, this clonotype was seen many times. The chain combines TRBV2 with TRBJ2-6, with TRBD1 as a possible D gene (5 bases). The CDR3 covers 16 residues. Germline V lookup: CDR1 SNHLY, CDR2 FYNNEI. The V end was cut by 5 bases, the J end by 2 bases, with 13 bases between. The CDR3 nucleotides are TGTGCCAGCAGTCAGGGTGATTTCCCTGGGGCCAACGTCCTGACTTTC. This gives the protein CASSQGDFPGANVLTF.

There are a few counts of this clonotype. The chain is built from TRBV4-3 and TRBJ2-5; D unresolved. V gave up 0 bases and J gave up 8 bases, with 7 bases separating them. The germline V gene has CDR1 LGHNA and CDR2 YSLEER. CDR3 length: 12 residues. CDR3 in amino acids: CASSQDRATQYF. CDR3 nucleotides: TGCGCCAGCAGCCAAGATCGGGCCACCCAGTACTTC.

This clonotype was picked up a small number of times. This chain joins TRBV2 and TRBJ2-1, with D perhaps TRBD2 (7 bases). Germline V gives CDR1 SNHLY, CDR2 FYNNEI. The CDR3 sequence is 15 residues long. Trimming pared 6 bases from V and 2 bases from J, leaving 14 bases between. In DNA form, the CDR3 reads TGTGCCAGCAGGGTAGGGGGGGCCGCCTACAATGAGCAGTTCTTC. It yields the protein CASRVGGAAYNEQFF.

Ten or more counts support this clonotype. The J gene is TRBJ2-5, the V gene TRBV28, with D possibly TRBD2 on 5 matching bases. This CDR3 spans 14 amino acids. CDR1 MDHEN and CDR2 SYDVKM come from the germline V gene. Trimming pared 6 bases from V and 2 bases from J, leaving 13 bases between. CDR3 nucleotide sequence: TGTGCCAGCAGCCGCCGGACTGAGCAAGAGACCCAGTACTTC. It translates to CASSRRTEQETQYF.

A few counts support this clonotype. This chain links TRBV2 with TRBJ1-5, with TRBD1 matching over 10 bases. CDR1 and CDR2 from the germline V gene are SNHLY and FYNNEI. This CDR3 is 14 amino acids long. The trim removed 10 bases at V and 3 bases at J, leaving 6 bases unmatched. The CDR3 bases are TGTGCCACCGCGGGACAGGGGAACAATCAGCCCCAGCATTTT. This gives the protein CATAGQGNNQPQHF.

This rearrangement joins TRBV15 to TRBJ2-7; D might be TRBD1 (5 bases). This CDR3 has 12 amino acids. V was clipped by 8 bases and J by 2 bases, with 10 bases between them. CDR1 LNHNV and CDR2 YYDKDF come from the germline V gene (reference sequence). CDR3 bases: TGTGCCACCTCCAGGGATGCCTACGAGCAGTACTTC. Protein product: CATSRDAYEQYF.

This chain uses TRBV10-1 with TRBJ2-7; no reliable D call. CDR3 length equals 17 residues. V lost 1 base to trimming and J lost 3 bases, with 19 bases between them. The germline CDR1 and CDR2 sequences are WNHNN and SYGVQD (reference sequence). CDR3 bases: TGCGCCAGCAGTGAGTACAGCACCCCTACTGAAGGCTACGAGCAGTACTTC. Protein product: CASSEYSTPTEGYEQYF.

This clonotype came up many times. The chain recombines TRBV29-1 with TRBJ1-3, with D uncertain. This CDR3 is 13 amino acids long. The V and J ends lost 3 bases and 4 bases respectively, with 10 bases between them. Germline V gene sequence: CDR1 SQVTM, CDR2 ANQGSEA. The CDR3 sequence: CSVDLASGNTIYF. The CDR3 DNA sequence: TGCAGCGTTGACTTGGCATCAGGAAACACCATATATTTT.

Many counts were recorded for this clonotype. CDR3 amino acids: CASSLEVVVNEQFF. In nucleotides, the CDR3 is TGTGCCAGCAGCTTAGAAGTCGTCGTAAATGAGCAGTTCTTC. The rearrangement joins TRBV7-2 to TRBJ2-1, with D uncertain. V was cut by 1 base and J by 7 bases, with 11 bases left in between. Germline loops: CDR1 SGHTA, CDR2 FQGNSA. The CDR3 contains 14 residues.

This clonotype was recorded a few times. V usage is TRBV30 and J usage is TRBJ1-2; D gene unclear. The germline CDR1 and CDR2 sequences are GTSNPN and SVGIG (reference sequence). Trimming removed 4 bases from V and 4 bases from J, with 13 bases in between. This CDR3 has 13 residues. In DNA, the CDR3 is TGTGCCTGGACCCCTACGGGGTTCTATGGCTACACCTTC. This gives the protein CAWTPTGFYGYTF.

The sample holds many counts of this clonotype. V gene TRBV29-1 combines with J gene TRBJ1-1; 7 bases match TRBD1. J gave up 5 bases and V 5 bases, and 8 bases lay outside the gene matches. CDR1 SQVTM and CDR2 ANQGSEA come from the germline V gene. The CDR3 consists of 13 residues. The CDR3 protein is CSVLPDRLTEAFF. For the CDR3, the DNA is TGCAGCGTTCTACCGGACAGGTTAACTGAAGCTTTCTTT.

The chain couples TRBV4-2 to TRBJ2-1; TRBD1 matches at 7 bases. Germline V lookup: CDR1 LGHNA, CDR2 YNFKEQ. V lost 1 base, J lost 6 bases, and 9 bases stayed unmatched. The CDR3 is 16 residues long. CDR3 amino acids: CASSQGRQGVRNEQFF. CDR3 coding DNA: TGTGCCAGCAGCCAAGGTAGACAGGGTGTCCGCAATGAGCAGTTCTTC.

This clonotype was picked up a small number of times. In nucleotides, the CDR3 is TGCAGCGTTATTAGCGGGGGGACCCTCTACAATGAGCAGTTCTTC. As protein: CSVISGGTLYNEQFF. The rearrangement uses TRBV29-1 and TRBJ2-1; 10 bases fit TRBD2. Germline CDR1 is SQVTM and CDR2 is ANQGSEA. The CDR3 is 15 amino acids. V dropped 5 bases and J dropped 3; count of bases not matched to a gene: 7.

In its sample, this clonotype was seen a few times. The chain recombines TRBV6-1 with TRBJ2-5; weak D call: TRBD1 (5 bases). This CDR3 is 15 amino acids long. Germline V gives CDR1 MNHNS, CDR2 SASEGT. V was cut by 2 bases and J by 6 bases, with 16 bases left in between. The CDR3 is CASSERGQLVQTQYF. The CDR3 DNA reads TGTGCCAGCAGTGAAAGGGGCCAGCTGGTGCAGACCCAGTACTTC.

This clonotype showed up just a few times. The J gene is TRBJ2-3, the V gene TRBV20-1; D might be TRBD2 (7 bases). V was clipped by 2 bases and J by 5 bases, with 11 bases between them. The CDR3 length is 13 residues. The germline V gene has CDR1 DFQATT and CDR2 SNEGSKA (reference sequence). CDR3: CSARRGGKDTQYF. Here the CDR3 DNA reads TGCAGTGCTAGAAGGGGGGGCAAAGATACGCAGTATTTT.

The rearrangement uses TRBV2 and TRBJ2-7; 8 nucleotides match TRBD1. The CDR3 totals 16 residues. Germline CDR1 reads SNHLY; CDR2 reads FYNNEI. Germline trimming cut 4 bases from V and 0 bases from J; bases unmatched to any gene: 8. CDR3 amino acids: CASSATGGVSSYEQYF. Written as DNA, the CDR3 is TGTGCCAGCAGTGCAACAGGGGGTGTATCCTCCTACGAGCAGTACTTC.

This chain links TRBV7-2 with TRBJ1-4, with D possibly TRBD1 on 6 matching bases. The V gene's germline CDR1 is SGHTA and CDR2 FQGNSA. There are 14 residues in the CDR3. The ends were cut back, 4 bases at V and 9 bases at J, with 15 bases in the middle. The CDR3 spells CASSSSGTRKKLFF. The CDR3 DNA follows: TGTGCCAGCAGCTCCTCCGGGACACGAAAAAAACTGTTTTTT.

This clonotype was seen more than once but under ten times. This chain connects TRBV6-1 to TRBJ2-7; TRBD1 is a possible D gene (6 bases). V shed 5 bases and J shed 2 bases, with 19 bases lying between them. This CDR3 region has 16 residues. Germline V gives CDR1 MNHNS, CDR2 SASEGT. CDR3 region: CASSILPQDSTYEQYF. CDR3 DNA sequence: TGTGCCAGCAGTATATTGCCTCAGGACAGCACCTACGAGCAGTACTTC.

The chain joins TRBV7-2 to TRBJ2-5, with TRBD1 matching over 11 bases. Germline CDR1 SGHTA, CDR2 FQGNSA. The length of the CDR3 is 16 residues. The V and J ends lost 5 bases and 4 bases, in that order; junction bases with no gene match: 9. DNA of the CDR3: TGTGCCAGCAGCGCTAGGGACAGGGGGTATCGAGAGACCCAGTACTTC. Translated, it gives CASSARDRGYRETQYF.

The chain employs TRBV30 and TRBJ2-6; unclear D gene. Trimming left V 3 bases short and J 1 base short, with 4 bases between. The germline CDR1 and CDR2 sequences are GTSNPN and SVGIG (reference sequence). The CDR3 is 13 residues long. The CDR3 coding sequence is TGTGCCTGGAGGGGATCTGGGGCCAACGTCCTGACTTTC. Its protein is CAWRGSGANVLTF.

This chain uses TRBV6-2 or TRBV6-3 with TRBJ2-6, with D possibly TRBD1 on 5 matching bases. The V end lost 2 bases, the J end lost 1 base, and 12 bases lay between the germline ends. CDR3 length: 17 residues. Germline V lookup: CDR1 MNHEY, CDR2 SVGEGT. CDR3 coding DNA: TGTGCCAGCAGTTACAGGGGCCGATCATCTGGGGCCAACGTCCTGACTTTC. Translating gives CASSYRGRSSGANVLTF.

This clonotype showed up many times. The chain's CDR3 is CASSAPALRGNTIYF. Written as DNA, the CDR3 is TGTGCCAGCAGCGCACCAGCCCTCCGTGGAAACACCATATATTTT. J is TRBJ1-3 and V is TRBV5-6; D gene uncertain. This CDR3 spans 15 amino acids. The V end was cut by 4 bases, the J end by 3 bases, with 14 bases between. Germline lookup yields CDR1 SGHDT and CDR2 YYEEEE.

This clonotype has just a few counts. The V and J genes are TRBV11-2 and TRBJ2-7, with 11 bases matching TRBD1. The CDR3 runs to 16 residues. Germline CDR1 and CDR2: SGHAT and FQNNGV. J was trimmed by 3 bases and V by 5 bases; bases with no gene match: 9. CDR3 nucleotides: TGTGCCAGCAGCACACACCGGGACAGGGGGGGCTACGAGCAGTACTTC. As protein: CASSTHRDRGGYEQYF.

This clonotype was recorded at least ten times. The rearrangement uses TRBV29-1 and TRBJ1-5; no reliable D call. Trimming removed 6 bases from V and 6 bases from J, with 15 bases in between. CDR3 length equals 13 residues. Germline values: CDR1 SQVTM, CDR2 ANQGSEA. CDR3 in amino acids: CSVRESNAQPQHF. CDR3 DNA sequence: TGCAGCGTGCGGGAGAGCAACGCTCAGCCCCAGCATTTT.

This clonotype was counted only a few times. The gene calls are TRBV20-1 and TRBJ1-5; tentative D call: TRBD1 (5 bases). Looked up from germline, CDR1 is DFQATT and CDR2 is SNEGSKA (reference sequence). CDR3 size: 14 residues. Trimming took 1 base from V and 3 from J, leaving 10 bases between them. CDR3: CSARGGGSNQPQHF. The CDR3 nucleotides are TGCAGTGCTAGAGGGGGGGGTTCCAATCAGCCCCAGCATTTT.

The V and J genes are TRBV20-1 and TRBJ1-2; tentative D call: TRBD1 (5 bases). Germline CDR1 reads DFQATT; CDR2 reads SNEGSKA (reference sequence). The CDR3 loop spans 12 amino acids. Trimming took off 0 bases at V and 4 bases at J, with 6 bases between the two ends. The CDR3 DNA sequence: TGCAGTGCTAGAGACAGGGTCTATGGCTACACCTTC. It yields the protein CSARDRVYGYTF.

CDR3 protein: CASSLPRPGASYNEQFF. The CDR3, as DNA: TGTGCCAGCAGCCTTCCTCGCCCGGGGGCCTCCTACAATGAGCAGTTCTTC. This chain links TRBV3-1 with TRBJ2-1; D tentatively fits TRBD1 or TRBD2 (6 bases each). V lost 4 bases and J lost 0, with 16 bases in between. This CDR3 is 17 amino acids long. The germline V gene has CDR1 LGHDT and CDR2 YNNKEL (reference sequence).

This clonotype has at least ten counts. This chain links TRBV10-3 with TRBJ2-7, with TRBD2 as a possible D gene (5 bases). This CDR3 contains 13 residues. With 3 bases removed from V and 2 bases from J, the gap between germline ends came to 8 bases. CDR1 ENHRY and CDR2 SYGVKD come from the germline V gene. Written as DNA, the CDR3 is TGTGCCATCAGTGAAGGACTTACCTACGAGCAGTACTTC. Residues: CAISEGLTYEQYF.